This passage covers 21 T cell receptor beta chains from one sample sequenced in a study of beta chain features in type 1 diabetes. Expressed TCRB transcripts were sequenced after all isolated RNA was converted to cDNA. The data were produced by immunoSEQ multiplex PCR, yet TCRdb's version contains in-frame clones alone and is incomplete. The sample yields hundreds of thousands of clones, around 14% seen once. The specimen sequenced was naive CD4+ T cells from blood. These receptors originate from a man in his thirties or forties in good health.

The chain recombines TRBV13 with TRBJ2-1; D unresolved. Germline V gene lookup returns CDR1 PRHDT and CDR2 FYEKMQ (reference sequence). Trimming took 1 base from V and 6 from J, leaving 10 bases between them. The CDR3 length is 14 residues. CDR3 loop: CASSLAGASNEQFF. The CDR3 region has the DNA TGTGCCAGCAGCTTAGCGGGCGCAAGCAATGAGCAGTTCTTC. The full variable domain, rest sourced from reference TRBV13 and TRBJ2-1, is AAGVIQSPRHLIKEKRETATLKCYPIPRHDTVYWYQQGPGQDPQFLISFYEKMQSDKGSIPDRFSAQQFSDYHSELNMSSLELGDSALYFCASSLAGASNEQFFGPGTRLTVL.

This sequence joins TRBV9 and TRBJ2-3, with 7 nucleotides matching TRBD2. V lost 0 bases to trimming and J lost 0 bases; unmatched junction nucleotides: 4. The germline V gene has CDR1 SGDLS and CDR2 YYNGEE. The CDR3 covers 16 residues. CDR3 sequence reads: CASSVVRRESTDTQYF. For the CDR3, the DNA is TGTGCCAGCAGCGTAGTTCGGCGGGAGAGCACAGATACGCAGTATTTT.

The V call is TRBV5-1, the J call TRBJ2-3; no definite D call. Looked up from germline, CDR1 is SGHRS and CDR2 is YFSETQ. The CDR3 consists of 11 residues. V was shortened by 5 bases and J by 5 bases, with 6 bases between the two germline ends. The CDR3 spells CASREGDTQYF. The CDR3 nucleotides are TGCGCCAGCAGAGAAGGAGATACGCAGTATTTT.

CDR3 in DNA: TGTGCCGGACAGGGCAACTATGGCTACACCTTC. This encodes CAGQGNYGYTF. The J gene is TRBJ1-2, the V gene TRBV28; 8 bases align to TRBD1. CDR3 length: 11 amino acids. V dropped 11 bases and J dropped 2; count of bases not matched to a gene: 1. Per germline, CDR1 MDHEN and CDR2 SYDVKM.

CDR3 nucleotides: TGTGCCAGCAGCCAAGCGATCAGCGGCGGCTACACCTTC. It yields the protein CASSQAISGGYTF. V is TRBV14 and J is TRBJ1-2; D not certain. The CDR3 has 13 residues. With 1 base removed from V and 8 bases from J, the gap between germline ends came to 11 bases. CDR1 and CDR2 from the germline V gene are SGHDN and FVKESK. Full variable domain (remainder filled in from reference TRBV14 and TRBJ1-2): EAGVTQFPSHSVIEKGQTVTLRCDPISGHDNLYWYRRVMGKEIKFLLHFVKESKQDESGMPNNRFLAERTGGTYSTLKVQPAELEDSGVYFCASSQAISGGYTFGSGTRLTVV.

The genes are TRBV4-1 and TRBJ1-2; TRBD1 matches at 8 bases. J gave up 8 bases and V 3 bases, and 5 bases lay outside the gene matches. This CDR3 contains 13 residues. Germline lookup yields CDR1 MGHRA and CDR2 YSYEKL. The CDR3 region has the DNA TGCGCCAGCAGCCATGTACAGGGGGACGGCTACACCTTC. Translating gives CASSHVQGDGYTF.

This chain uses TRBV2 with TRBJ2-7; tentative D call: TRBD1 (5 bases). Germline CDR1 and CDR2: SNHLY and FYNNEI. There are 12 residues in the CDR3. V was shortened by 6 bases and J by 3 bases, with 9 bases between the two germline ends. The CDR3: CASRQALYEQYF. CDR3 coding DNA: TGTGCCAGCAGACAGGCTCTCTACGAGCAGTACTTC. Filled out from reference TRBV2 and TRBJ2-7, the complete variable domain reads EPEVTQTPSHQVTQMGQEVILRCVPISNHLYFYWYRQILGQKVEFLVSFYNNEISEKSEIFDDQFSVERPDGSNFTLKIRSTKLEDSAMYFCASRQALYEQYFGPGTRLTVT.

The chain links TRBV7-9 to TRBJ2-4, with D perhaps TRBD2 (6 bases). V dropped 4 bases and J dropped 10 bases, with 17 bases sitting between them. In germline, CDR1 is SEHNR, CDR2 FQNEAQ (reference sequence). This CDR3 comprises 14 residues. CDR3 sequence: CASSSTGTEAIQYF. DNA for the CDR3: TGTGCCAGCAGCTCCACCGGGACTGAGGCTATTCAGTACTTC.

This rearrangement joins TRBV7-9 to TRBJ2-7; D gene uncertain. Trimming pared 2 bases from V and 4 bases from J, leaving 15 bases between. Germline V lookup: CDR1 SEHNR, CDR2 FQNEAQ (reference sequence). There are 15 residues in the CDR3. The CDR3 region is CASSLMGTILYEQYF. The CDR3 bases are TGTGCCAGCAGCTTAATGGGCACAATTTTGTACGAGCAGTACTTC.

The chain combines TRBV6-1 with TRBJ2-5, with 10 nucleotides matching TRBD2. Germline CDR1 and CDR2: MNHNS and SASEGT. The CDR3 has 12 amino acids. Trimming removed 8 bases from V and 7 bases from J; junction bases left unmatched: 4. CDR3 residues: CASGGLATTQYF. As DNA, the CDR3 is TGTGCCAGCGGGGGACTAGCGACGACCCAGTACTTC.

As to this clone: Other DNA sequences within the sample encode an identical CDR3. The rearrangement links TRBV4-1 to TRBJ1-1; 7 bases match TRBD1. Losses at the gene ends were 2 bases for V and 2 bases for J; bases not matched to a gene: 5. Per germline, CDR1 MGHRA and CDR2 YSYEKL. This CDR3 spans 15 amino acids. The CDR3 DNA sequence: TGCGCCAGCAGCCAAAGGACAGGCCTAAACACTGAAGCTTTCTTT. This translates into CASSQRTGLNTEAFF.

Only a few counts were recorded for this clone. The CDR3 DNA reads TGTGCCAGCAGCTTGGGCCGGAGGCACGAGCAGTACTTC. Its translation is CASSLGRRHEQYF. The J gene is TRBJ2-7, the V gene TRBV5-4; a possible D gene is TRBD2 (5 bases). The V gene's germline CDR1 is SGHNT and CDR2 YYREEE (reference sequence). The length of the CDR3 is 13 residues. V was pared by 0 bases and J by 5 bases, with 9 bases between.

The chain employs TRBV5-1 and TRBJ1-4; the D is unclear. V gave up 0 bases and J gave up 8 bases, with 8 bases separating them. CDR1 and CDR2 (germline): SGHRS, YFSETQ. The CDR3 runs to 13 residues. CDR3 loop: CASSLVRAEKLFF. The CDR3 nucleotides read TGCGCCAGCAGCTTGGTTCGGGCGGAAAAACTGTTTTTT.

This clone was detected only a few times. The chain is built from TRBV7-2 and TRBJ2-6, with 7 positions matching TRBD1. CDR1 SGHTA and CDR2 FQGNSA come from the germline V gene. This CDR3 spans 16 amino acids. Losses at the gene ends were 5 bases for V and 4 bases for J; bases not matched to a gene: 8. CDR3 protein: CASSLQGSFGANVLTF. The CDR3 nucleotides are TGTGCCAGCAGCCTACAGGGGTCCTTCGGGGCCAACGTCCTGACTTTC.

This clone was picked up a small number of times. An end of the junction does not agree with germline; a read error may underlie this. The CDR3 nucleotides are TGTGCTAGCAGCCCACTTAGACTAGCGGGAGCAGATACGCAGTATTTT. Translation: CASSPLRLAGADTQYF. The rearrangement uses TRBV7-7 and TRBJ2-3; 12 bases fit TRBD2. CDR3 length: 16 amino acids. CDR1 and CDR2 from the germline V gene are SSHAT and FNYEAQ (reference sequence).

There are a few counts of this clone. As DNA, the CDR3 is TGCGCCAGCAGCCAAGGGCAGAATCAGCCCCAGCATTTT. This gives the protein CASSQGQNQPQHF. The V gene is TRBV4-1, the J gene TRBJ1-5; no definite D call. Trimming took 1 base from V and 4 from J, leaving 5 bases between them. This CDR3 has 13 amino acids. Germline-derived CDR1 and CDR2 are MGHRA and YSYEKL.

This clone was observed a handful of times. This chain joins TRBV30 and TRBJ1-4; D unresolved. V gave up 3 bases and J gave up 11 bases, with 10 bases separating them. Germline V CDR1 and CDR2: GTSNPN, SVGIG (reference sequence). This CDR3 is built from 11 residues. Written as DNA, the CDR3 is TGTGCCTGGAGAAATATCGGGAAACTGTTTTTT. Translating gives CAWRNIGKLFF.

This clone has more than one count but fewer than ten. The chain employs TRBV4-3 and TRBJ2-1, with TRBD1 identical over 9 bases. The CDR3 totals 16 residues. The J segment lost 8 bases and the V segment lost 1 base, leaving 9 bases of the junction unmatched. The germline CDR1 and CDR2 sequences are LGHNA and YSLEER. The CDR3 loop reads CASSQGSGQGSDEQFF. In nucleotides, the CDR3 is TGCGCCAGCAGCCAAGGGTCGGGACAGGGATCCGATGAGCAGTTCTTC.

The chain uses TRBV18 and TRBJ2-3, with D unresolved. V was shortened by 2 bases and J by 5 bases, with 5 bases between the two germline ends. Germline assignment: CDR1 KGHSH and CDR2 LQKENI. The CDR3 consists of 12 residues. The CDR3 sequence is CASSPFVDTQYF. In nucleotides, the CDR3 is TGTGCCAGCTCACCATTCGTAGATACGCAGTATTTT.

This clone was observed a few times. The J gene is TRBJ2-7, the V gene TRBV5-1; D uncertain. Germline assignment: CDR1 SGHRS and CDR2 YFSETQ. V was pared by 1 base and J by 2 bases, with 10 bases between. CDR3 size: 14 residues. The CDR3 nucleotides are TGCGCCAGCAGCTTGTATTCCAGTCCCTACGAGCAGTACTTC. This gives the protein CASSLYSSPYEQYF.

This clone occurred many times. The chain employs TRBV30 and TRBJ1-3, with 7 nucleotides matching TRBD1. This CDR3 spans 14 amino acids. Germline V gene sequence: CDR1 GTSNPN, CDR2 SVGIG (reference sequence). J gave up 4 bases and V 2 bases, and 5 bases lay outside the gene matches. CDR3 DNA sequence: TGTGCCTGGAGTCCCGGGACAGTCGGAAACACCATATATTTT. It specifies CAWSPGTVGNTIYF.